This TCR beta chain comes out of a study of cytomegalovirus exposure and HLA in healthy donors. Overall study results and limits: Reportedly, HLA-A and HLA-B alleles of most subjects were accurately predicted from TCR beta.

About this clone: Its antigen is not known.

The PCR used 60 Vbeta and 13 Jbeta primers. Measured with immunoSEQ multiplex PCR; TCRdb has only the in-frame clones, and not every one. The data contain roughly 190,000 clones, roughly four fifths of them seen just once; the ten biggest clones take up about 1.7%. Material: PBMCs. This clonotype was obtained from a man aged 18-30 years in good health and CMV-seronegative.

This chain's CDR3 is CASSQEKGGETYEQYF. In DNA form, the CDR3 reads TGTGCCAGCAGCCAAGAAAAGGGGGGGGAGACCTACGAGCAGTACTTC. The rearrangement uses TRBV4-2 and TRBJ2-7; D is perhaps TRBD2 (7 bases). V shed 0 bases and J shed 2 bases, with 14 bases lying between them. The CDR3 runs 16 residues. CDR1 is LGHNA, CDR2 YNFKEQ, per germline.